This T cell receptor beta chain was sequenced in a study of regulatory T cells in long-lasting Graves disease. General observations from the study: Investigators studied peripheral blood only, not thyroid tissue.

As to time point: newly diagnosed GD, antithyroid drugs for less than 3 months. PBMCs were the source of the RNA used for TCR sequencing. Ten or more counts support this clonotype. As yet, its antigen is unknown. Trimming removed 1 base at V and 2 bases at J, with 7 bases between. This CDR3 is 14 amino acids long. CDR1 and CDR2 (germline): SGHRS, YFSETQ. Arm-PCR of CDR3 regions with iRepertoire HTBI primers generated TCR beta libraries. TCRdb re-analysed the multiplex PCR reads in MiXCR, keeping a single row per CDR3 protein. The sample lists 620,000 or so distinct CDR3 sequences, roughly 16% occurring once. The same sample was also used in a study of T cells in Graves' hyperthyroidism and ophthalmopathy.

This sequence joins TRBV5-1 and TRBJ2-1; TRBD2 is a possible D gene (6 bases). This clonotype originated in a woman between 25 and 40 years old with Graves disease. Material: peripheral blood mononuclear cells (PBMCs), obtained at new diagnosis, from a patient treated with antithyroid drugs. CDR3 in amino acids: CASSLPGAYNEQFF. CDR3 coding DNA: TGCGCCAGCAGCTTGCCGGGGGCCTACAATGAGCAGTTCTTC.